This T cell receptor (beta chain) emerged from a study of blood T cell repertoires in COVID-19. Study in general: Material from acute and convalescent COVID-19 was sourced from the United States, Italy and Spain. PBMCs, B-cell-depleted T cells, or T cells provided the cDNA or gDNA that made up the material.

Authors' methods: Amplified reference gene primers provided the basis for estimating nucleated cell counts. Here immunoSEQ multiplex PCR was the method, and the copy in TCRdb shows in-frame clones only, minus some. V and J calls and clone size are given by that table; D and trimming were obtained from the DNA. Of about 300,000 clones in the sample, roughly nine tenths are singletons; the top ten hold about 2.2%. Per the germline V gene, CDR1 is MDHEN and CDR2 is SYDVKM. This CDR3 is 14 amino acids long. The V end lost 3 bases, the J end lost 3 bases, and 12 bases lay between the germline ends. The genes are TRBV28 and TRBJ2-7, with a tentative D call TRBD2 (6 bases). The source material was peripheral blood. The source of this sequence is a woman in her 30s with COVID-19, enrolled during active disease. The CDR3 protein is CASSFPGLDYEQYF. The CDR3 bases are TGTGCCAGCAGTTTTCCGGGACTCGACTACGAGCAGTACTTC.